The rows below give T cell receptor beta chains drawn from one sample of a study of graft-versus-host responses after intestinal transplantation. Measured with immunoSEQ multiplex PCR; TCRdb has only the in-frame clones, and not every one. The table records tens of thousands of clones, about nine tenths of them present only once. Sequenced material: bone marrow, taken approximately 100 weeks after intestinal transplantation. These receptors were collected from a human patient who received an intestinal transplant, so some T cells may come from the graft donor. The conserved cysteine and the conserved F or W are not part of the CDR3 here. Not all rows give a size; the values are once, few, many and, for expanded clones, a class.

>-|TRBV7-9
ASSLHPADTQY
>-|TRBV21-1
ASSKALAGELF
>-|TRBV4-1
ASSPIQETVKNIQY
>-|TRBV10-3
AINQRGGVEQF
>-|TRBV7-6
ASSLGTSGDHEQF
>-|TRBV5-5
ASSRLWGVGETQY
>-|TRBV5-1
ASSVGQGHEQY
>-|TRBV28
ASSPGGDTEAF
>-|TRBV5-5
ASSLGVGTYEQY
>-|TRBV9
ASSGRGFGNTIY
>-|TRBV18
ASSPAGGGRETQY
>-|TRBV2
ASVGFGNTEAF
>-|TRBV5-1
ASSSPDTEAF
>-|TRBV6-5
ASTQEGVRRETQY
>-|TRBV9
ASSPYPGQGASDTQY
>-|TRBV29-1
SVFQGTSTDTQY
>-|TRBV5-1
ASSLAPRWTEQETQY
>-|TRBV29-1
SSKGVLGHEQF
>few|TRBV7-9
ASSLGQGDEAF
>-|TRBV10-1
ASSQYGQMNTEAF
>-|TRBV7-9
ASSLGVRETQY
>-|TRBV29-1
SVEDEAGSSYNEQF
>-|TRBV12-2
ASSPGQGAGEQY
>-|TRBV7-2
ASSPPSDLSGGPYEQY
>-|TRBV19
ASSIISDEQF
>-|TRBV9
ASSVVAGRGGYT
>-|TRBV4-1
ASSPTGRAGANVLT
>-|TRBV9
ASSLLPTGGHGYT
>-|TRBV7-9
ASSPLGMRSSYNEQF
>-|TRBV4-1
ASSQEARGLEQF
>-|TRBV27
ASSFGAGGNEQF
>-|TRBV7-3
ASRSNRGTGANVLT
>-|TRBV6-1
ASSEWGPSYEQY
>-|TRBV13
ASSPGGGIAHTWDTQY
>-|TRBV7-9
ASTLFDGNNEQF
>-|TRBV12-5
ASGLVPGAKNIQY
>-|TRBV28
ASSHRLTTGELF
>-|TRBV5-4
ASSLATGAGETQY
>-|TRBV18
ASSPGTSGTAGELF
>-|TRBV7-2
ASSLDEWMGYGYT
>-|TRBV6-5
ASSHRQGKETQY
>-|TRBV19
ASSIDMLNQGNEKLF
>-|TRBV12-5
ASGRGQWGSSTDTQY
>-|TRBV6-6
ASSRVPDRDGYT
>-|TRBV7-3
ASSLGTGGNEQF
>once|TRBV6-5
ASNSGTSVFNEQF
>-|TRBV6-1
ASTDRRTGVGYT
>-|TRBV23-1
ARGPGELF
>-|TRBV10-3
AIRTGDINTIY
>-|TRBV5-1
ASSTDRGVRNSSYNSPLH
>-|TRBV10-3
AISESSQITETQY
>-|TRBV10-3
AISDFGQNTEAF
>-|TRBV11-2
ASSWEETDTQY
>-|TRBV28
ASSSVLAGAGANVLT
>-|TRBV15
ATSSDPGRYNEQF
>-|TRBV19
ASSSDRPQEEQY
>-|TRBV6-6
ASSLLRTGLAYGYT
>-|TRBV6-5
ASSSDSPSEQY
>-|TRBV12-5
ASGLNPTGSGANVLT